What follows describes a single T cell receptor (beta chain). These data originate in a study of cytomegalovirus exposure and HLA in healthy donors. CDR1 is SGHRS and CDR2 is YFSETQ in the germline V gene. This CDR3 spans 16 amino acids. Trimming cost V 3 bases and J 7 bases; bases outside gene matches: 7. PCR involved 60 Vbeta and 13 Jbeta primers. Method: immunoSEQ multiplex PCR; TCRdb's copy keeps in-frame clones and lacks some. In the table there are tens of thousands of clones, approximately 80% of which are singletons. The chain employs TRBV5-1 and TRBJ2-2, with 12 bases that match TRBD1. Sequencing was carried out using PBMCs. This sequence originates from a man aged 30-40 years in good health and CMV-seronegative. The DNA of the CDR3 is TGCGCCAGCAGCTCAAGGGACAGGGGGCGTTTCGGGGAGCTGTTTTTT. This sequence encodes CASSSRDRGRFGELFF.